This T cell receptor (beta chain) derives from a study of T cell responses to AZD1222 COVID-19 vaccine. CDR3 length equals 15 residues. V lost 3 bases to trimming and J lost 2 bases; unmatched junction nucleotides: 5. Germline V gene lookup returns CDR1 GTSNPN and CDR2 SVGIG (reference sequence). Some clones are missing from TCRdb's copy, which holds only in-frame ones; the method was immunoSEQ multiplex PCR. Among roughly 120,000 clones listed, more than 70% were seen once. J is TRBJ2-7 and V is TRBV30; 12 nucleotides match TRBD1. The sequence was collected from an adult who received the AZD1222 COVID-19 vaccine. The sample was peripheral blood, taken 28 days after the second AZD1222 dose. The chain's CDR3 is CAWSPWDRGPYEQYF. Here the CDR3 DNA reads TGTGCCTGGAGCCCGTGGGACAGGGGGCCCTACGAGCAGTACTTC.